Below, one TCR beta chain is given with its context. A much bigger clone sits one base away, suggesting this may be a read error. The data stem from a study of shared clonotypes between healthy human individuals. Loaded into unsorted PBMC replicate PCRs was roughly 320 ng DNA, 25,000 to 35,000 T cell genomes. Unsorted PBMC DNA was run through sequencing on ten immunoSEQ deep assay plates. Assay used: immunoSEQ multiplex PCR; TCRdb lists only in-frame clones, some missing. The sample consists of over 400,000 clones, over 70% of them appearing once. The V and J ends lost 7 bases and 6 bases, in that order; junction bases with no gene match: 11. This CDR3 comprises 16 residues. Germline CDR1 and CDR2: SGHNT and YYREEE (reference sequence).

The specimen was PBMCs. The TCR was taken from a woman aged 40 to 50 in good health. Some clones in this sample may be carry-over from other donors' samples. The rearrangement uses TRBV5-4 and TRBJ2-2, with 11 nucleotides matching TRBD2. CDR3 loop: CASGRTSGRSAGELFF. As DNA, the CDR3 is TGTGCCAGCGGTCGCACTAGCGGGAGATCCGCCGGGGAGCTGTTTTTT.